The next 15 T cell receptor beta chains were all read from a single sample in a study of identical twins. One entry per CDR3 protein, called by TCRdb with MiXCR from the 5' RACE reads. The sample lists 570,000 or so distinct CDR3 sequences, approximately 9.6% seen once, with under 3.5% in the top ten. This sample also belongs to another study, concerning yellow fever vaccine responses in identical twins.

Sample: PBMCs. The source of these receptors is a woman younger than 35 in good health.

The chain employs TRBV6-2 or TRBV6-3 and TRBJ1-1; maybe TRBD1 (6 bases). CDR1 is MNHEY, CDR2 SVGEGT, per germline. CDR3 length: 13 residues. V lost 8 bases, J lost 4 bases, and 14 bases lay in between. The CDR3 DNA is TGTGCCAGCCGCCTAACAGGGCTCACTGAAGCTTTCTTT. Protein sequence: CASRLTGLTEAFF.

CDR3 sequence reads: CASSFLTGGGEKLFF. The CDR3 coding sequence is TGTGCCAGCAGTTTTCTGACTGGGGGAGGTGAAAAACTGTTTTTT. The chain links TRBV28 to TRBJ1-4; maybe TRBD1 (5 bases). V shed 3 bases and J shed 7 bases, with 15 bases lying between them. This CDR3 region has 15 residues. Germline-derived CDR1 and CDR2 are MDHEN and SYDVKM.

This rearrangement joins TRBV27 to TRBJ2-1, with D uncertain. CDR1 and CDR2 (germline): MNHEY, SMNVEV (reference sequence). The CDR3 covers 13 residues. The ends were cut back, 5 bases at V and 8 bases at J, with 13 bases in the middle. The CDR3 DNA sequence: TGTGCCAGCAGTCCCGGGTCTTGGGATGAGCAGTTCTTC. Its translation is CASSPGSWDEQFF.

This chain links TRBV12-3 or TRBV12-4 with TRBJ2-3; D ambiguous. V lost 2 bases, J lost 5 bases, and 11 bases lay in between. CDR3 length: 14 residues. The CDR3 reads CASSLTDMLDTQYF. The CDR3 DNA reads as TGTGCCAGCAGTTTAACGGATATGTTAGATACGCAGTATTTT.

V is TRBV7-9 and J is TRBJ2-7; the D gene is possibly TRBD1 (7 bases). Germline V gene lookup returns CDR1 SEHNR and CDR2 FQNEAQ (reference sequence). This CDR3 contains 14 residues. Trimming pared 5 bases from V and 2 bases from J, leaving 13 bases between. The CDR3 reads CASSTAGGTYEQYF. CDR3 nucleotide sequence: TGTGCCAGCAGCACAGCAGGGGGGACCTACGAGCAGTACTTC. The full variable domain, its missing parts supplied by reference TRBV7-9 and TRBJ2-7, is DTGVSQNPRHKITKRGQNVTFRCDPISEHNRLYWYRQTLGQGPEFLTYFQNEAQLEKSRLLSDRFSAERPKGSFSTLEIQRTEQGDSAMYLCASSTAGGTYEQYFGPGTRLTVT.

This clonotype was observed a handful of times. V and J are TRBV6-1 and TRBJ1-2, with 7 bases identical to TRBD1. From germline, CDR1 is MNHNS and CDR2 SASEGT. This CDR3 is 17 amino acids long. Trimming removed 6 bases from V and 1 base from J; junction bases left unmatched: 14. The CDR3 region is CASSRTPDRNSNYGYTF. The CDR3 bases are TGTGCCAGCAGCCGAACCCCGGACAGGAATAGTAACTATGGCTACACCTTC.

This clonotype was observed a handful of times. The rearrangement links TRBV7-9 to TRBJ2-3, with a possible D match to TRBD1 (6 bases). Germline V gene data show CDR1 as SEHNR and CDR2 as FQNEAQ (reference sequence). V was cut by 2 bases and J by 5 bases, with 20 bases left in between. The CDR3 has 17 residues. DNA for the CDR3: TGTGCCAGCAGCTTACTCCCCGAGGGGGAGATTGGAGATACGCAGTATTTT. Protein sequence: CASSLLPEGEIGDTQYF.

This clonotype came up a few times. V gene TRBV19 combines with J gene TRBJ2-1; 9 bases align to TRBD1. CDR1 and CDR2 (germline): LNHDA, SQIVND (reference sequence). V trimming: 5 bases; J trimming: 10 bases; junction bases outside the gene matches: 6. This CDR3 is 13 amino acids long. The CDR3 nucleotides read TGTGCCAGTAGTCGGGGACAGGGCGCGGAGCAGTTCTTC. Its translation is CASSRGQGAEQFF.

The sample holds a few counts of this clonotype. The V call is TRBV27, the J call TRBJ2-5; 9 nucleotides match TRBD1. The V segment lost 5 bases and the J segment 4 bases; nucleotides outside the gene matches: 8. Per germline, CDR1 MNHEY and CDR2 SMNVEV (reference sequence). The CDR3 is 15 amino acids. This CDR3 is CASSSRDRDGETQYF. For the CDR3, the DNA is TGTGCCAGCAGTAGCCGGGACAGGGACGGAGAGACCCAGTACTTC.

The J gene is TRBJ2-7, the V gene TRBV6-1; 11 bases map to TRBD2. The germline V gene has CDR1 MNHNS and CDR2 SASEGT. The CDR3 sequence is 16 residues long. With V trimmed by 6 bases and J by 2 bases, 9 bases remained unmatched. The CDR3 is CASRILAGDNPYEQYF. DNA of the CDR3: TGTGCCAGCAGGATACTAGCGGGGGACAACCCCTACGAGCAGTACTTC.

This clonotype was counted at least ten times. V is TRBV5-1 and J is TRBJ2-1; 8 bases map to TRBD2. Trimming took 1 base from V and 2 from J; bases not matched to a gene: 5. CDR1 and CDR2 from the germline V gene are SGHRS and YFSETQ. The CDR3 spans 16 residues. CDR3 loop: CASSLTPGLAYNEQFF. CDR3 nucleotide sequence: TGCGCCAGCAGCTTGACCCCGGGACTAGCCTACAATGAGCAGTTCTTC.

This clonotype appeared a few times. V usage is TRBV2 and J usage is TRBJ2-7; D not certain. This CDR3 contains 12 residues. Germline CDR1 reads SNHLY; CDR2 reads FYNNEI. Trimming left V 3 bases short and J 3 bases short, with 6 bases between. The CDR3 loop reads CASSEWIYEQYF. The DNA for the CDR3 is TGTGCCAGCAGTGAGTGGATCTACGAGCAGTACTTC. The full variable domain, rest sourced from reference TRBV2 and TRBJ2-7, is EPEVTQTPSHQVTQMGQEVILRCVPISNHLYFYWYRQILGQKVEFLVSFYNNEISEKSEIFDDQFSVERPDGSNFTLKIRSTKLEDSAMYFCASSEWIYEQYFGPGTRLTVT.

This chain joins TRBV12-3 or TRBV12-4 and TRBJ2-1; either TRBD1 or TRBD2 may fit D (5 bases each). The V gene lost 7 bases and the J gene lost 5 bases, with 12 bases spanning the gap. The CDR3 sequence is 13 residues long. CDR3 nucleotides: TGTGCCAGCACCACGACGGGACACAATGAGCAGTTCTTC. Its protein is CASTTTGHNEQFF.

This clonotype was seen a few times. The chain uses TRBV20-1 and TRBJ2-7; D may be TRBD1 or TRBD2 (5 bases each). V lost 2 bases to trimming and J lost 3 bases, with 11 bases between them. CDR1 is DFQATT and CDR2 is SNEGSKA in the germline V gene (reference sequence). The CDR3 loop spans 13 amino acids. In DNA, the CDR3 is TGCAGTGCTAGATGGGACGTAGGCTACGAGCAGTACTTC. Protein sequence: CSARWDVGYEQYF.

This clonotype was counted between two and nine times. This chain joins TRBV14 and TRBJ2-1; 9 bases are shared with TRBD1. CDR1 is SGHDN and CDR2 is FVKESK in the germline V gene. The CDR3 has 15 amino acids. After removal of 7 bases from V and 5 bases from J, the junction contained 9 bases not matched to a gene. CDR3 sequence: CASKSTGGLDNEQFF. CDR3 nucleotides: TGTGCCAGCAAATCTACAGGGGGCTTGGACAATGAGCAGTTCTTC.